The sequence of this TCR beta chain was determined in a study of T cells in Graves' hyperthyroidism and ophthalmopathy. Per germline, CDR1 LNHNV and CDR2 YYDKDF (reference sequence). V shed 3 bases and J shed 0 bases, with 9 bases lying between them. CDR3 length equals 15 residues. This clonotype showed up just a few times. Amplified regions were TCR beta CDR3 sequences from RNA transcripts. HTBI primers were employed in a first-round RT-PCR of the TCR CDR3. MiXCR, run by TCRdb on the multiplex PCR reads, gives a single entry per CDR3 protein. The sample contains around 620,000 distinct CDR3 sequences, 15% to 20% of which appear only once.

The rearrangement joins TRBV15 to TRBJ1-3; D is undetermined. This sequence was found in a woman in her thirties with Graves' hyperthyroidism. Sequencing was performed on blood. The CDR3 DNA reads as TGTGCCACCAGCAGCGAACGGAGCTCTGGAAACACCATATATTTT. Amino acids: CATSSERSSGNTIYF.